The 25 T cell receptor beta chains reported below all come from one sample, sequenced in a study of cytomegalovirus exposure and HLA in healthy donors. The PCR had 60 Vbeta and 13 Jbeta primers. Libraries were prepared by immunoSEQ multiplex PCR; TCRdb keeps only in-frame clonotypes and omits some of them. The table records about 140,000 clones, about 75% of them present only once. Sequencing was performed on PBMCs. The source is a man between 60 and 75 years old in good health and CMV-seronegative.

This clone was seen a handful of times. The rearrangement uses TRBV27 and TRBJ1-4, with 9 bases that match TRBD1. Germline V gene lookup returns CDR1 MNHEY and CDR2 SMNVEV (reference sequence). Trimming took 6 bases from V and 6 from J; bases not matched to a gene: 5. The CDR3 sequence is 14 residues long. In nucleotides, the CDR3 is TGTGCCAGCAGAGGACAGGGGAGAGATGAAAAACTGTTTTTT. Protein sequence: CASRGQGRDEKLFF.

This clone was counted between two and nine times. CDR3 in DNA: TGTGCCAGCAGTTTCCCCGCCGGGAGATACGAGCAGTACTTC. It encodes CASSFPAGRYEQYF. V and J are TRBV28 and TRBJ2-7, with a possible D match to TRBD2 (6 bases). Germline V CDR1 and CDR2: MDHEN, SYDVKM. The CDR3 totals 14 residues. V lost 3 bases and J 4 bases, leaving 13 bases between the germline ends.

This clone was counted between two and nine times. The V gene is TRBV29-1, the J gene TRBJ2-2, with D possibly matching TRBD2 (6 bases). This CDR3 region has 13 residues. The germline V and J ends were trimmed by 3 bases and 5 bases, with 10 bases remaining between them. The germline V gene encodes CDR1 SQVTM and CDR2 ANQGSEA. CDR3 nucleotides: TGCAGCGTTGACATCGGGGGTACCGGGGAGCTGTTTTTT. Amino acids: CSVDIGGTGELFF.

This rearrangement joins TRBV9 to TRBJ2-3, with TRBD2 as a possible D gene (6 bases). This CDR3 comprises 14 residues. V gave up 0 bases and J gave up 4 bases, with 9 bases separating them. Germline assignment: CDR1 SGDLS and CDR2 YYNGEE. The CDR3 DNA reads TGTGCCAGCAGCGTAGTGGGGGGTTCAGATACGCAGTATTTT. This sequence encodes CASSVVGGSDTQYF.

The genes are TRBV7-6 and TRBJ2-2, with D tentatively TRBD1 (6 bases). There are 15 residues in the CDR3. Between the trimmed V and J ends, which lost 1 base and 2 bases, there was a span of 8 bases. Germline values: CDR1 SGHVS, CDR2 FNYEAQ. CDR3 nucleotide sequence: TGTGCCAGCAGCTTAGAGACAGGAAACACCGGGGAGCTGTTTTTT. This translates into CASSLETGNTGELFF.

The CDR3 protein is CASSLAGGRRTDTQYF. The CDR3 DNA reads TGCGCCAGCAGCTTGGCCGGGGGACGCCGCACAGATACGCAGTATTTT. The V gene is TRBV5-1, the J gene TRBJ2-3, with D possibly matching TRBD2 (6 bases). The V end lost 0 bases, the J end lost 1 base, and 12 bases lay between the germline ends. Per the germline V gene, CDR1 is SGHRS and CDR2 is YFSETQ. This CDR3 is built from 16 residues.

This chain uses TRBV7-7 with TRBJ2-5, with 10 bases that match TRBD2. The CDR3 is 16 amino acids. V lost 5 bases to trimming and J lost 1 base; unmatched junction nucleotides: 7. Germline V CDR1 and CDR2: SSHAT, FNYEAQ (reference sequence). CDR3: CASSQRRTSGQETQYF. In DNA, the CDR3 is TGTGCCAGCAGCCAACGACGGACTAGCGGCCAAGAGACCCAGTACTTC.

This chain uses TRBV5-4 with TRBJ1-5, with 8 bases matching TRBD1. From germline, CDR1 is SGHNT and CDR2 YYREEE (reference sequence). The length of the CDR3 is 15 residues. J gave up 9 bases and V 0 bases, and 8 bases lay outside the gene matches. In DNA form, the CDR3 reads TGTGCCAGCAGCTTGGGGGCAGGGGGCGCGGGGCCCCAGCATTTT. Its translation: CASSLGAGGAGPQHF.

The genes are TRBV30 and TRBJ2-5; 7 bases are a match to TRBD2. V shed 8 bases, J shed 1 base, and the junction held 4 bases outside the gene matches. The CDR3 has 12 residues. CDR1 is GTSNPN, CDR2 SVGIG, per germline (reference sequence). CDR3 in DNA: TGTGCCCGGTCTAGCGGCCAAGAGACCCAGTACTTC. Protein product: CARSSGQETQYF.

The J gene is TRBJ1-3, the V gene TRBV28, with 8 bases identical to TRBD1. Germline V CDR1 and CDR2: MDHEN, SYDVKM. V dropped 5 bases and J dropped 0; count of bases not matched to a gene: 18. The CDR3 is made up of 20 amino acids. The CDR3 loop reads CASSGRTGKITYSSGNTIYF. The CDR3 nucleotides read TGTGCCAGCAGTGGACGGACAGGGAAAATTACATACTCCTCTGGAAACACCATATATTTT.

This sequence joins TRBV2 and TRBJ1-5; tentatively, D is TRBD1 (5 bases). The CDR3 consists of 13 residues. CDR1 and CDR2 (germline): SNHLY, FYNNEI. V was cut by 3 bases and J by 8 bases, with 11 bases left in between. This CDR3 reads CASSEGGIEPQHF. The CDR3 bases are TGTGCCAGCAGTGAGGGGGGTATAGAGCCCCAGCATTTT.

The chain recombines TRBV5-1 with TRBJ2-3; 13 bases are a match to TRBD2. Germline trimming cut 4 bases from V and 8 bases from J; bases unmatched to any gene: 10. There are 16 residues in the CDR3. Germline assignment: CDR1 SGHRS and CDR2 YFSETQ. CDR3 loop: CASSPGTSGTTPTQYF. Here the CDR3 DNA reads TGCGCCAGCAGCCCCGGGACTAGCGGGACCACCCCTACGCAGTATTTT.

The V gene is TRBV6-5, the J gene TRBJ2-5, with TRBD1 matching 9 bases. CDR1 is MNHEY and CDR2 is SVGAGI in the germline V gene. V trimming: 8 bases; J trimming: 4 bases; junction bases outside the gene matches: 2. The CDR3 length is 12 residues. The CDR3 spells CASGTGRETQYF. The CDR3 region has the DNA TGTGCCAGCGGGACAGGGAGAGAGACCCAGTACTTC.

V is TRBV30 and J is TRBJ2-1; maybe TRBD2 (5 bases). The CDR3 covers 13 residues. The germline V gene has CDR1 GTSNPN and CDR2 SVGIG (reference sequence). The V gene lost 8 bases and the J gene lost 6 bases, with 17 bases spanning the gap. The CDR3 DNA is TGTGCCGGCATCAGGACTGCGTCCAATGAGCAGTTCTTC. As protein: CAGIRTASNEQFF.

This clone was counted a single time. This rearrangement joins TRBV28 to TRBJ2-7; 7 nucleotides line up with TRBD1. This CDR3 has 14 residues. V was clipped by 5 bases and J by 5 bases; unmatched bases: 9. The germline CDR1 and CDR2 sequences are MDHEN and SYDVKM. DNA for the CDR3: TGTGCCAGCAGTCCCGGGACAGAAGGTGACGAGCAGTACTTC. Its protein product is CASSPGTEGDEQYF.

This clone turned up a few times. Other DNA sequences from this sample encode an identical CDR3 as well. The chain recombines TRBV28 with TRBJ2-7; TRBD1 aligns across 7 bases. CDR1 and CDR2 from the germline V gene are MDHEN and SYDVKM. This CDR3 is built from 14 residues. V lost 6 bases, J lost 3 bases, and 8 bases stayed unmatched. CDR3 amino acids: CASRSGTALYEQYF. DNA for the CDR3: TGTGCCAGCAGGTCCGGGACAGCTCTCTACGAGCAGTACTTC.

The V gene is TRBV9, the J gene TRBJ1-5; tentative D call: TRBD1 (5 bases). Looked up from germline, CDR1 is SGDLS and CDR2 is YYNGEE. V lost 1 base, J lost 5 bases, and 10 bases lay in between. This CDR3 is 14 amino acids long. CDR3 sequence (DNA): TGTGCCAGCAGCGTACAGGGCCTGGATCAGCCCCAGCATTTT. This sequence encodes CASSVQGLDQPQHF.

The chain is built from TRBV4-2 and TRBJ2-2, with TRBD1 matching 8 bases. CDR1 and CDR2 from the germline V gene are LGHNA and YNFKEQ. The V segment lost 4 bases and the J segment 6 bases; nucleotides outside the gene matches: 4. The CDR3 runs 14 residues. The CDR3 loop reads CASSPTGVPGELFF. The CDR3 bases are TGTGCCAGCAGCCCGACAGGGGTCCCCGGGGAGCTGTTTTTT.

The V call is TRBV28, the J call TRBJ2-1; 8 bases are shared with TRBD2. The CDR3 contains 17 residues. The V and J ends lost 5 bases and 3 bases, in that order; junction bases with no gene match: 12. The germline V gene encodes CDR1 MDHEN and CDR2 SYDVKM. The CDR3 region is CASSPPGLAGFYNEQFF. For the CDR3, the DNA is TGTGCCAGCAGTCCCCCCGGGCTAGCGGGCTTCTACAATGAGCAGTTCTTC.

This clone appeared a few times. The CDR3 here is CASSARRTSGAQETQYF. Written as DNA, the CDR3 is TGTGCCAGCAGCGCCCGACGGACTAGCGGGGCCCAAGAGACCCAGTACTTC. This chain uses TRBV7-9 with TRBJ2-5, with 12 bases aligning to TRBD2. The trim removed 5 bases at V and 1 base at J, leaving 8 bases unmatched. Per the germline V gene, CDR1 is SEHNR and CDR2 is FQNEAQ (reference sequence). The CDR3 extends over 17 amino acids.

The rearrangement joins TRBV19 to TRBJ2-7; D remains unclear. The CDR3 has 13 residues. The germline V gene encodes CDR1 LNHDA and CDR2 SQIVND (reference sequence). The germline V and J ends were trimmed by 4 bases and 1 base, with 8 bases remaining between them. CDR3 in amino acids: CASSNFKSYEQYF. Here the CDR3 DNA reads TGTGCCAGTAGTAACTTCAAGTCCTACGAGCAGTACTTC.

For the CDR3, the DNA is TGCGCCAGCAGCGTTGGGACAGGGTCAGGGTACGAGCAGTACTTC. This codes for CASSVGTGSGYEQYF. The V gene is TRBV5-1, the J gene TRBJ2-7, with 9 bases aligning to TRBD1. CDR1 SGHRS and CDR2 YFSETQ come from the germline V gene. This CDR3 spans 15 amino acids. Trimming at V came to 4 bases and at J to 4 bases, leaving 9 bases not matched to a gene.

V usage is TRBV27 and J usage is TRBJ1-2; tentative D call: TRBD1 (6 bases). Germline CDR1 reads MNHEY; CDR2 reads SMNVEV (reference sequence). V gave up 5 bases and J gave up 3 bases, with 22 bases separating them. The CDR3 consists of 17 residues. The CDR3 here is CASSPSDRDKPYYGYTF. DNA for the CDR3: TGTGCCAGCAGTCCTTCAGACCGGGACAAACCATACTATGGCTACACCTTC.

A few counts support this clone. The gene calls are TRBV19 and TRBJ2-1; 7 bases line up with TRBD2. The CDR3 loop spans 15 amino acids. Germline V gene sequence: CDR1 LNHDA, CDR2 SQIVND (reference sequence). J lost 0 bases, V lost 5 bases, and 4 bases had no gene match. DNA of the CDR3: TGTGCCAGTAGTCTCCGGGAGGTCTCCTACAATGAGCAGTTCTTC. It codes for CASSLREVSYNEQFF.

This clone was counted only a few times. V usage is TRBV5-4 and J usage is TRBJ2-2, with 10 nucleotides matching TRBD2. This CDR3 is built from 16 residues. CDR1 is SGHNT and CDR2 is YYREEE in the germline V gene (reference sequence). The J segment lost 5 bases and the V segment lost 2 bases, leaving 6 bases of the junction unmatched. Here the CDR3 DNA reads TGTGCCAGCAGCTTACCAGCGGGAGGGCCTACCGGGGAGCTGTTTTTT. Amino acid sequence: CASSLPAGGPTGELFF. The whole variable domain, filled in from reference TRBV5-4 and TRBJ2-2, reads ETGVTQSPTHLIKTRGQQVTLRCSSQSGHNTVSWYQQALGQGPQFIFQYYREEENGRGNFPPRFSGLQFPNYSSELNVNALELDDSALYLCASSLPAGGPTGELFFGEGSRLTVL.